A selection of T cell receptor beta chains follows, all from one sample in a study of T-cell reconstitution after alpha-beta-depleted transplantation in children. TCRdb reprocessed the PCR reads with MiXCR, giving one entry per CDR3 protein. This sample has about a million distinct CDR3 sequences, with about 30% found just once. Sequences were derived from PBMCs, mostly from graft donor cells, sampled 360 days after TCRalphabeta/CD19-depleted stem cell transplant. These receptors were taken from a boy under two years old who had a stem cell transplant for SCID, so the T cells may come from the graft donor. Each CDR3 is given with its conserved first and last residue. A D gene is named only where the DNA matches it firmly. Clone sizes are given selectively: once, few, many, or a class where the clone is expanded.

clone size: few
CDR3 length: 12
V gene: TRBV30
D gene: NA
J gene: TRBJ2-1
CDR3 DNA: TGTGCCTGGCTCCATCAAATGGGTGAGCAGTTCTTC
CDR3 protein: CAWLHQMGEQFF

clone size: few
CDR3 length: 17
V gene: TRBV4-2
D gene: TRBD2
J gene: TRBJ2-5
CDR3 DNA: TGTGCCAGCAGCCCAGGGGACAAGCGGGGGGGTCGATGGGCCCAGTACTTC
CDR3 protein: CASSPGDKRGGRWAQYF

clone size: NA
CDR3 length: 15
V gene: TRBV12-3/TRBV12-4
D gene: NA
J gene: TRBJ2-3
CDR3 DNA: TGTGCCAGCAGCCCTCTAGCGCTAATCACAGATACGCAGTATTTT
CDR3 protein: CASSPLALITDTQYF

clone size: NA
CDR3 length: 15
V gene: TRBV7-9
D gene: TRBD2
J gene: TRBJ2-1
CDR3 DNA: TGTGCCAGCAGCGCAAGGCGGGGGGCTTCTAGTGAGCAGTTCTTC
CDR3 protein: CASSARRGASSEQFF

clone size: few
CDR3 length: 17
V gene: TRBV28
D gene: NA
J gene: TRBJ2-5
CDR3 DNA: TGTGCCAGCAGTTCTCCCTGGGGGGACGGTAGGGAAGAGACCCAGTACTTC
CDR3 protein: CASSSPWGDGREETQYF

clone size: few
CDR3 length: 15
V gene: TRBV20-1
D gene: NA
J gene: TRBJ1-2
CDR3 DNA: TGCAGTGCTCGAGTCCCAGGACTCATGGGCTATGGCTACACCTTC
CDR3 protein: CSARVPGLMGYGYTF

clone size: NA
CDR3 length: 17
V gene: TRBV7-8
D gene: NA
J gene: TRBJ2-7
CDR3 DNA: TGTGCCAGCAGCTCCCGCGACTTACAGGGGGGGGCCTACGAGCAGTACTTC
CDR3 protein: CASSSRDLQGGAYEQYF

clone size: few
CDR3 length: 14
V gene: TRBV7-2
D gene: TRBD1
J gene: TRBJ2-7
CDR3 DNA: TGTGCCAGCAGCTCCAGACAGGGCCACTACGAGCAGTACTTC
CDR3 protein: CASSSRQGHYEQYF

clone size: NA
CDR3 length: 16
V gene: TRBV4-2
D gene: NA
J gene: TRBJ2-2
CDR3 DNA: TGTGCCAGCAGCCAAGATGGCCTAGCGAACACCGGGGAGCTGTTTTTT
CDR3 protein: CASSQDGLANTGELFF

clone size: NA
CDR3 length: 15
V gene: TRBV7-2
D gene: NA
J gene: TRBJ2-1
CDR3 DNA: TGTGCCAGCAGCTTCCGAGGCGGTCGTCGTTATGAGCAGTTCTTC
CDR3 protein: CASSFRGGRRYEQFF

clone size: NA
CDR3 length: 14
V gene: TRBV7-9
D gene: TRBD2
J gene: TRBJ2-7
CDR3 DNA: TGTGCCAGCAGCCCCCGGGGGGGGCCAAGGGAGCAGTACTTC
CDR3 protein: CASSPRGGPREQYF

clone size: few
CDR3 length: 15
V gene: TRBV4-1
D gene: NA
J gene: TRBJ2-1
CDR3 DNA: TGCGCCAGCAGCCAAGATGAGGCAGGGGAGAATGAGCAGTTCTTC
CDR3 protein: CASSQDEAGENEQFF

clone size: few
CDR3 length: 15
V gene: TRBV5-1
D gene: TRBD1
J gene: TRBJ1-3
CDR3 DNA: TGCGCCAGCACCATTGGACAGGGAGATGGAAACACCATATATTTT
CDR3 protein: CASTIGQGDGNTIYF

clone size: few
CDR3 length: 16
V gene: TRBV12-5
D gene: TRBD2
J gene: TRBJ2-1
CDR3 DNA: TGTGCTAGTGGTTTGGTAACCCCGGGGGGGCCTAATGAGCAGTTCTTC
CDR3 protein: CASGLVTPGGPNEQFF

clone size: few
CDR3 length: 16
V gene: TRBV9
D gene: TRBD2
J gene: TRBJ2-7
CDR3 DNA: TGTGCCAGCAGCGTCCGAAGACTAGCTCCTTCCTACGAGCAGTACTTC
CDR3 protein: CASSVRRLAPSYEQYF

clone size: NA
CDR3 length: 13
V gene: TRBV7-2
D gene: TRBD1
J gene: TRBJ2-7
CDR3 DNA: TGTGCCAGCAGCTGGGCAGGGGGCCACGAGCAGTACTTC
CDR3 protein: CASSWAGGHEQYF

clone size: NA
CDR3 length: 14
V gene: TRBV29-1
D gene: TRBD1
J gene: TRBJ1-4
CDR3 DNA: TGCAGCGTTGAGCGACAGGGGGGTGGTGAAAAACTGTTTTTT
CDR3 protein: CSVERQGGGEKLFF

clone size: few
CDR3 length: 12
V gene: TRBV10-3
D gene: NA
J gene: TRBJ1-5
CDR3 DNA: TGTGCCATCAGCAAGACTAATCAGCCCCAGCATTTT
CDR3 protein: CAISKTNQPQHF

clone size: few
CDR3 length: 16
V gene: TRBV3-1
D gene: NA
J gene: TRBJ2-3
CDR3 DNA: TGTGCCAGCAGCCCAAGCCCCCGACTAGATGAGGATACGCAGTATTTT
CDR3 protein: CASSPSPRLDEDTQYF

clone size: NA
CDR3 length: 16
V gene: TRBV2
D gene: NA
J gene: TRBJ2-1
CDR3 DNA: TGTGCCAGCAGCCGACAGGTTTCCGACTTTTACAATGAGCAGTTCTTC
CDR3 protein: CASSRQVSDFYNEQFF

clone size: few
CDR3 length: 18
V gene: TRBV9
D gene: TRBD2
J gene: TRBJ2-7
CDR3 DNA: TGTGCCAGCAGCGTATCCTCCGGACTAGCGGGTAGCTCCTACGAGCAGTACTTC
CDR3 protein: CASSVSSGLAGSSYEQYF

clone size: few
CDR3 length: 13
V gene: TRBV6-2/TRBV6-3
D gene: NA
J gene: TRBJ2-5
CDR3 DNA: TGTGCCAGCAGTTACTACAGGGTGGAGACCCAGTACTTC
CDR3 protein: CASSYYRVETQYF

clone size: NA
CDR3 length: 16
V gene: TRBV5-1
D gene: TRBD2
J gene: TRBJ2-4
CDR3 DNA: TGCGCCAGCAGTCTCGTGGGACTAGCGGCCAAAAACATTCAGTACTTC
CDR3 protein: CASSLVGLAAKNIQYF

clone size: few
CDR3 length: 17
V gene: TRBV24-1
D gene: TRBD1
J gene: TRBJ2-3
CDR3 DNA: TGTGCCACCAGTGATTTGGTGACAGGGGGTAGCACAGATACGCAGTATTTT
CDR3 protein: CATSDLVTGGSTDTQYF

clone size: few
CDR3 length: 18
V gene: TRBV7-8
D gene: TRBD2
J gene: TRBJ2-2
CDR3 DNA: TGTGCCAGCAGCCCCCGGACTAGCGGGGGGGCGGAGACCGGGGAGCTGTTTTTT
CDR3 protein: CASSPRTSGGAETGELFF

clone size: NA
CDR3 length: 16
V gene: TRBV12-3/TRBV12-4
D gene: TRBD2
J gene: TRBJ2-1
CDR3 DNA: TGTGCCAGCCGACACGGACTAGCGGGGGGGCAAGGTGAGCAGTTCTTC
CDR3 protein: CASRHGLAGGQGEQFF